This T cell receptor (beta chain) was sequenced in a study of cytomegalovirus exposure and HLA in healthy donors. Study-level findings and limits: Earlier results showed most TCR beta V segments being productive about 90% or about 30% of the time. The authors later found most CMV-associated TCR beta chains appeared HLA-restricted.

The V gene lost 3 bases and the J gene lost 5 bases, with 19 bases spanning the gap. The CDR3 has 16 residues. Germline CDR1 ENHRY, CDR2 SYGVKD. Vbeta (60) and Jbeta (13) primers were used in the PCR. In the study's own analysis: In a later analysis, the count reached roughly 80 million unique TCR beta chains, with 10 million to 11 million shared. Some clones are missing from TCRdb's copy, which holds only in-frame ones; the method was immunoSEQ multiplex PCR. The D gene and trimming were derived from the DNA, and the V and J assignments and clone size from that table. Found here are about 140,000 clones, approximately 80% of them singletons; the top ten hold 13% to 15%. This clone was detected only once. Its antigen is not identified.

This clonotype originated in a woman aged 40 to 49 in good health and CMV-seronegative. What was sequenced was PBMCs. This chain connects TRBV10-3 to TRBJ2-5; tentative D call: TRBD2 (6 bases). The CDR3 sequence is CAISDPSRGRLETQYF. CDR3 coding DNA: TGTGCCATCAGTGATCCCTCTCGTGGGAGGTTGGAGACCCAGTACTTC.